The text below deals with one T cell receptor (beta chain). Its specificity is not known. The source of the sample is a study of cytomegalovirus exposure and HLA in healthy donors. Study-wide results and limits: According to the study, approximately 150 TCR beta chains were cytomegalovirus-associated.

The PCR employed 60 Vbeta primers together with 13 Jbeta primers. The protocol was immunoSEQ multiplex PCR, while the TCRdb copy is restricted to in-frame clones and leaves out a portion. Altogether 99,000 or so clones are present, around 82% being singletons, with the ten largest covering approximately 1.7%. The specimen sequenced was PBMCs. The source is a middle-aged woman in good health and CMV-seronegative.

CDR3 residues: CASSWGLAGDTQYF. The CDR3 DNA follows: TGCGCCAGCAGCTGGGGACTAGCGGGAGATACGCAGTATTTT. The genes are TRBV4-1 and TRBJ2-3; 12 positions agree with TRBD2. The germline V gene has CDR1 MGHRA and CDR2 YSYEKL. CDR3 size: 14 residues. V lost 5 bases, J lost 5 bases, and 2 bases stayed unmatched.